Below, 27 T cell receptor beta chains from the same sample are listed, as sequenced in a study of neurological immune-mediated disorders (dated by TCRdb to between 2018 and 2020). Library construction relied on 5' RACE. The listed sequencing device is Illumina HiSeq 2500. TCRdb passed the public sequencing reads through fastp at Q25 and MiXCR, retaining productive beta sequences. All rows with the same CDR3 protein become a single entry with the most common DNA and genes. This sample comprises tens of thousands of distinct CDR3 sequences, 3.5% to 4% of them detected only once. The ten largest clones represent more than 1.5% of the sample. Input material: CD4+ T cells from blood. The source is a middle-aged woman with multiple sclerosis.

This clonotype has a count of ten or more. The chain has TRBV6-5 and TRBJ1-2; D is uncertain. This CDR3 contains 12 residues. V dropped 0 bases and J dropped 5 bases, with 4 bases sitting between them. CDR1 and CDR2 from the germline V gene are MNHEY and SVGAGI. The CDR3 DNA follows: TGTGCCAGCAGTTACTCAGGGTATGGCTACACCTTC. Translation: CASSYSGYGYTF.

This clonotype was found many times. This chain uses TRBV5-1 with TRBJ2-1, with 8 bases matching TRBD2. CDR1 is SGHRS and CDR2 is YFSETQ in the germline V gene. This CDR3 comprises 15 residues. V lost 7 bases to trimming and J lost 6 bases; unmatched junction nucleotides: 12. The CDR3 loop reads CASAPGGVRSNEQFF. CDR3 DNA: TGCGCCAGCGCCCCCGGGGGGGTACGGTCCAATGAGCAGTTCTTC. Supplemented by reference TRBV5-1 and TRBJ2-1, the full variable domain reads KAGVTQTPRYLIKTRGQQVTLSCSPISGHRSVSWYQQTPGQGLQFLFEYFSETQRNKGNFPGRFSGRQFSNSRSEMNVSTLELGDSALYLCASAPGGVRSNEQFFGPGTRLTVL.

This clonotype was observed many times. The chain joins TRBV7-8 to TRBJ2-7; D is possibly TRBD2 (6 bases). CDR3 length: 14 residues. V was trimmed by 5 bases and J by 2 bases, leaving 13 bases between them. The germline V gene encodes CDR1 SGHVS and CDR2 FQNEAQ. The CDR3 region is CASSLIRGTYEQYF. DNA of the CDR3: TGTGCCAGCAGCCTAATCCGGGGGACCTACGAGCAGTACTTC.

This clonotype occurred many times. The chain links TRBV2 to TRBJ2-7; the match to TRBD1 covers 7 bases. V lost 8 bases and J lost 2; bases outside the gene matches: 6. This CDR3 spans 13 amino acids. Germline loops: CDR1 SNHLY, CDR2 FYNNEI. The CDR3 loop is CASRRQGTYEQYF. The CDR3 DNA reads TGTGCCAGCCGAAGACAGGGCACCTACGAGCAGTACTTC.

The V call is TRBV7-6, the J call TRBJ2-7; the D gene could be TRBD1 or TRBD2 (5 bases each). The CDR3 has 13 amino acids. V lost 1 base and J 13 bases, leaving 17 bases between the germline ends. Germline values: CDR1 SGHVS, CDR2 FNYEAQ. The CDR3 is CASSLDVRGTYYF. CDR3 in DNA: TGTGCCAGCAGCTTAGATGTGCGTGGGACCTATTACTTC.

This clonotype was counted many times. V is TRBV6-2 or TRBV6-3 and J is TRBJ2-7; D is ambiguous. Germline V gives CDR1 MNHEY, CDR2 SVGEGT. The CDR3 is 15 amino acids. The V end was cut by 0 bases, the J end by 4 bases, with 13 bases between. The CDR3 reads CASSYSTRDEYEQYF. In DNA form, the CDR3 reads TGTGCCAGCAGTTACTCAACGCGCGATGAATACGAGCAGTACTTC.

This clonotype was seen at least ten times. V usage is TRBV7-8 and J usage is TRBJ1-1; 9 bases map to TRBD1. The length of the CDR3 is 14 residues. Germline CDR1 reads SGHVS; CDR2 reads FQNEAQ. V lost 5 bases to trimming and J lost 3 bases; unmatched junction nucleotides: 4. The CDR3 protein is CASSRQGGDTEAFF. Written as DNA, the CDR3 is TGTGCCAGCAGCCGACAGGGGGGTGACACTGAAGCTTTCTTT.

There are many counts of this clonotype. The rearrangement links TRBV29-1 to TRBJ2-7; 9 nucleotides line up with TRBD1. Germline V gene lookup returns CDR1 SQVTM and CDR2 ANQGSEA. This CDR3 has 13 amino acids. Unmatched junction bases numbered 10, after V lost 5 bases and J lost 8 bases. CDR3 loop: CSVKPQDRGQQYF. In DNA form, the CDR3 reads TGCAGCGTTAAGCCGCAGGACAGGGGACAGCAGTACTTC.

This clonotype has a count of ten or more. This chain links TRBV4-2 with TRBJ2-3; 11 bases match TRBD2. The CDR3 sequence is 16 residues long. From germline, CDR1 is LGHNA and CDR2 YNFKEQ. The junction had 8 bases not matched to a gene; V was cut back by 4 bases and J by 5 bases. Here the CDR3 reads CASSRGLAAGGDTQYF. DNA of the CDR3: TGTGCCAGCAGCCGGGGACTAGCGGCGGGGGGAGATACGCAGTATTTT.

This clonotype was observed at least ten times. The CDR3 loop is CSARRAGSTDTQYF. The DNA of the CDR3 is TGCAGTGCTAGAAGGGCCGGTAGCACAGATACGCAGTATTTT. V usage is TRBV20-1 and J usage is TRBJ2-3, with no clear D. Germline V gene data show CDR1 as DFQATT and CDR2 as SNEGSKA (reference sequence). The V end was cut by 2 bases, the J end by 0 bases, with 9 bases between. This CDR3 comprises 14 residues.

There are many counts of this clonotype. The chain combines TRBV5-1 with TRBJ2-2; tentatively, D is TRBD1 or TRBD2 (6 bases each). This CDR3 is built from 16 residues. The germline gives CDR1 SGHRS, CDR2 YFSETQ. V lost 4 bases to trimming and J lost 5 bases, with 18 bases between them. The CDR3 DNA follows: TGCGCCAGCAGCGCCATTCCGGGGGCTTATACCGGGGAGCTGTTTTTT. This encodes CASSAIPGAYTGELFF. The variable domain in full, completed from reference TRBV5-1 and TRBJ2-2, reads KAGVTQTPRYLIKTRGQQVTLSCSPISGHRSVSWYQQTPGQGLQFLFEYFSETQRNKGNFPGRFSGRQFSNSRSEMNVSTLELGDSALYLCASSAIPGAYTGELFFGEGSRLTVL.

This clonotype has a count of ten or more. The gene calls are TRBV2 and TRBJ2-2; TRBD1 matches at 12 bases. The CDR3 totals 17 residues. The germline gives CDR1 SNHLY, CDR2 FYNNEI. The V gene end was trimmed by 7 bases and the J gene end by 6 bases; junction bases not matched to a gene: 12. CDR3 residues: CASNRPRDRGQAGELFF. CDR3 coding DNA: TGTGCCAGCAATAGACCCCGGGACAGGGGGCAGGCCGGGGAGCTGTTTTTT. Full variable domain (missing parts from reference TRBV2 and TRBJ2-2): EPEVTQTPSHQVTQMGQEVILRCVPISNHLYFYWYRQILGQKVEFLVSFYNNEISEKSEIFDDQFSVERPDGSNFTLKIRSTKLEDSAMYFCASNRPRDRGQAGELFFGEGSRLTVL.

At least ten counts were recorded for this clonotype. CDR3 DNA sequence: TGTGCCAGCTCACCTCGAGGGGCTTCCTATAATTCACCCCTCCACTTT. Its protein is CASSPRGASYNSPLHF. This chain connects TRBV18 to TRBJ1-6, with D maybe TRBD1 (5 bases). From germline, CDR1 is KGHSH and CDR2 LQKENI. The CDR3 contains 16 residues. V was trimmed by 3 bases and J by 1 base, leaving 10 bases between them.

This clonotype was observed many times. V is TRBV4-1 and J is TRBJ1-2, with D unclear. V lost 1 base, J lost 7 bases, and 16 bases lay in between. CDR3 length equals 15 residues. CDR1 and CDR2 (germline): MGHRA, YSYEKL. CDR3 region: CASSQGTATRSGYTF. The CDR3 DNA sequence: TGCGCCAGCAGCCAAGGGACCGCCACTAGGTCTGGCTACACCTTC.

This clonotype has a count of ten or more. V is TRBV3-1 and J is TRBJ2-2; tentative D call: TRBD2 (7 bases). The germline gives CDR1 LGHDT, CDR2 YNNKEL (reference sequence). Deletions cut 8 bases from V and 7 bases from J, with 14 bases between. The CDR3 has 13 amino acids. The DNA of the CDR3 is TGTGCCAGCGCCGGGGGGCGGGACGGGGAGCTGTTTTTT. This codes for CASAGGRDGELFF.

This clonotype was counted ten times or more. CDR3 sequence: CASSGARNTGELFF. CDR3 bases: TGTGCCAGCAGCGGGGCGAGAAACACCGGGGAGCTGTTTTTT. The chain carries TRBV3-1 and TRBJ2-2; a weak D match, TRBD1 (5 bases). V lost 5 bases, J lost 2 bases, and 9 bases lay in between. Germline values: CDR1 LGHDT, CDR2 YNNKEL (reference sequence). The CDR3 extends over 14 amino acids.

This clonotype has a count of ten or more. This chain connects TRBV5-1 to TRBJ2-7; TRBD1 agrees at 7 bases. Germline V gives CDR1 SGHRS, CDR2 YFSETQ. There are 14 residues in the CDR3. Trimming cost V 4 bases and J 5 bases; bases outside gene matches: 9. The CDR3: CASSPRGSGHEQYF. CDR3 in DNA: TGCGCCAGCAGCCCCAGGGGGTCTGGCCACGAGCAGTACTTC. Variable domain in full (rest from reference TRBV5-1 and TRBJ2-7): KAGVTQTPRYLIKTRGQQVTLSCSPISGHRSVSWYQQTPGQGLQFLFEYFSETQRNKGNFPGRFSGRQFSNSRSEMNVSTLELGDSALYLCASSPRGSGHEQYFGPGTRLTVT.

This clonotype appeared many times. This rearrangement joins TRBV28 to TRBJ2-6, with D perhaps matching TRBD1 (5 bases). The CDR3 spans 16 residues. Trimming took off 5 bases at V and 0 bases at J, with 11 bases between the two ends. CDR1 and CDR2 (germline): MDHEN, SYDVKM. The CDR3 sequence: CASSNRLGSGANVLTF. The CDR3 nucleotides read TGTGCCAGCAGTAACAGGCTAGGCTCTGGGGCCAACGTCCTGACTTTC.

This clonotype was picked up many times. This chain joins TRBV4-2 and TRBJ2-7; 7 bases align to TRBD2. The trim removed 1 base at V and 7 bases at J, leaving 10 bases unmatched. CDR1 and CDR2 (germline): LGHNA, YNFKEQ. This CDR3 is built from 15 residues. Written as DNA, the CDR3 is TGTGCCAGCAGCCAAGTAGGAGCGGGGATTAGGGAGCAGTACTTC. Its protein is CASSQVGAGIREQYF.

V is TRBV18 and J is TRBJ2-6; D call uncertain. The CDR3 totals 15 residues. Trimming cost V 3 bases and J 4 bases, with 10 bases left between them. CDR1 is KGHSH, CDR2 LQKENI, per germline. The CDR3 DNA follows: TGTGCCAGCTCACCCGGGCGGCCCGGGGCCAACGTCCTGACTTTC. This translates into CASSPGRPGANVLTF.

This clonotype was seen at least ten times. CDR3 sequence reads: CASQGLRDQPQHF. In DNA form, the CDR3 reads TGTGCCAGCCAAGGTCTCCGGGATCAGCCCCAGCATTTT. The chain recombines TRBV2 with TRBJ1-5; D gene uncertain. Germline V CDR1 and CDR2: SNHLY, FYNNEI. CDR3 length: 13 amino acids. The germline V and J ends were trimmed by 8 bases and 5 bases, with 13 bases remaining between them.

This clonotype was observed at least ten times. This chain uses TRBV21-1 with TRBJ1-5; the table's TRBD1 call for D was not verified on the DNA. TRBV21-1 is a pseudogene. CDR3 length: 17 residues. CDR3 amino acids: CASSSPWEGQGDQPQHF. The CDR3 DNA follows: TGTGCCAGCAGCTCACCATGGGAGGGGCAGGGGGATCAGCCCCAGCATTTT.

Ten or more counts support this clonotype. The V and J genes are TRBV9 and TRBJ2-2; weak D call: TRBD2 (6 bases). Germline CDR1 SGDLS, CDR2 YYNGEE. The CDR3 sequence is 17 residues long. V was trimmed by 0 bases and J by 6 bases, leaving 18 bases between them. CDR3 sequence (DNA): TGTGCCAGCAGCGTAGCTATCGAGACTAGAACATCCGGGGAGCTGTTTTTT. The encoded protein is CASSVAIETRTSGELFF.

This clonotype was seen repeatedly, ten times or more. The chain carries TRBV7-7 and TRBJ2-1, with 9 bases that match TRBD1. V gave up 5 bases and J gave up 9 bases; unmatched junction bases: 11. The CDR3 length is 15 residues. Germline values: CDR1 SSHAT, CDR2 FNYEAQ (reference sequence). The CDR3 region is CASSTGQGPQAEQFF. The CDR3 nucleotides read TGTGCCAGCAGCACTGGACAGGGGCCCCAGGCTGAGCAGTTCTTC.

This clonotype was detected ten times or more. The rearrangement joins TRBV29-1 to TRBJ2-7; 8 bases line up with TRBD1. Trimming removed 7 bases from V and 2 bases from J; junction bases left unmatched: 4. Looked up from germline, CDR1 is SQVTM and CDR2 is ANQGSEA. The CDR3 has 12 amino acids. The CDR3 nucleotides are TGCAGCGCGCGACAGGGGCCCTACGAGCAGTACTTC. This gives the protein CSARQGPYEQYF.

This clonotype was counted many times. The rearrangement links TRBV20-1 to TRBJ1-2; 8 bases match TRBD1. V lost 6 bases, J lost 0 bases, and 3 bases stayed unmatched. Germline V gene data show CDR1 as DFQATT and CDR2 as SNEGSKA (reference sequence). The CDR3 spans 13 residues. The CDR3 spells CSARTGTNYGYTF. In nucleotides, the CDR3 is TGCAGTGCCCGGACAGGGACTAACTATGGCTACACCTTC.

This clonotype was picked up many times. The rearrangement links TRBV20-1 to TRBJ2-2, with 10 bases that match TRBD1. There are 17 residues in the CDR3. The germline CDR1 and CDR2 sequences are DFQATT and SNEGSKA (reference sequence). The V segment lost 2 bases and the J segment 4 bases; nucleotides outside the gene matches: 10. The CDR3 region has the DNA TGCAGTGCTAGACCTTCCACCGGGACAGGGGTCACCGGGGAGCTGTTTTTT. Translation gives CSARPSTGTGVTGELFF.